Listed here is a single TCR beta chain. Its antigen is unidentified. This record belongs to a study of T cell repertoires in cytomegalovirus infection. At the level of the study: Signatures in public TCR beta sequences pointed to both CMV infection and matching HLA type. General observations from the study: CMV-specific TCR beta clonotypes restricted by HLA-C were the ones dominating the ex vivo response. Cumulative public TCR beta family frequency identified CMV carriers with the relevant HLA.

This CDR3 is 18 amino acids long. Germline assignment: CDR1 MNHEY and CDR2 SMNVEV (reference sequence). V shed 5 bases, J shed 6 bases, and the junction held 20 bases outside the gene matches. A single record per CDR3 protein comes from TCRdb applying MiXCR to the reads. The sample holds some 680,000 distinct CDR3 sequences, 35% to 40% seen once. V and J are TRBV27 and TRBJ2-7; 9 positions match TRBD1. Specimen: PBMCs. The receptor comes from a human donor in good health (CMV status not recorded). Some clones in this sample may be carry-over from other donors' samples. For the CDR3, the DNA is TGTGCCAGCAGTGGGGGGACAGGGTATCCAGGGCTGGGTGCCGAGCAGTACTTC. It codes for CASSGGTGYPGLGAEQYF.